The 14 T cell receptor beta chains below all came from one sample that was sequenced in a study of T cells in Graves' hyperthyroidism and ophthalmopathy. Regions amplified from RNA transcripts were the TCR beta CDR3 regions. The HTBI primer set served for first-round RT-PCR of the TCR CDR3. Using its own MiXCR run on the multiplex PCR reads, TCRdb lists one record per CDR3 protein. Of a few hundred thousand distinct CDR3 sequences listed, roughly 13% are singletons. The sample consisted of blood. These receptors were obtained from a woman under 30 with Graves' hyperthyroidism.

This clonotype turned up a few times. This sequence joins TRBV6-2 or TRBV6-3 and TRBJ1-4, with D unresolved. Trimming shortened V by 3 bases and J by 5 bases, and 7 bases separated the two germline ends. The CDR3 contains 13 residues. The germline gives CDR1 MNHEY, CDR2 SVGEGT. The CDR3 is CASSYPPNEKLFF. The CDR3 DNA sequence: TGTGCCAGCAGTTATCCACCCAATGAAAAACTGTTTTTT.

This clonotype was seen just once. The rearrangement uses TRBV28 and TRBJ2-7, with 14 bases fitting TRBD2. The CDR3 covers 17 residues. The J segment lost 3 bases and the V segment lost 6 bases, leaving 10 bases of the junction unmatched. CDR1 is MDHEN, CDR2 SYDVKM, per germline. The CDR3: CASSPGGLAGAHYEQYF. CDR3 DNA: TGTGCCAGCAGCCCGGGGGGACTAGCGGGAGCCCACTACGAGCAGTACTTC.

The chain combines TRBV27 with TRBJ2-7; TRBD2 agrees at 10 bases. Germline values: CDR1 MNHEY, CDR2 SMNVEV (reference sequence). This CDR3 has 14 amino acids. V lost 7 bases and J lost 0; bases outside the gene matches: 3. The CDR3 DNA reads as TGTGCCAGCAAGGGACTAGCGAACTCCTACGAGCAGTACTTC. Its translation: CASKGLANSYEQYF.

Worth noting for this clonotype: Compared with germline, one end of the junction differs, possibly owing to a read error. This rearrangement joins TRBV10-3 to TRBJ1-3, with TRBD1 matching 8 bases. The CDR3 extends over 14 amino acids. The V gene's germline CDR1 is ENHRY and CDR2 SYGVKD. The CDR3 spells CAISGGTGRVTMYF. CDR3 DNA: TGTGCCATCAGTGGGGGGACAGGCCGCGTCACCATGTATTTT.

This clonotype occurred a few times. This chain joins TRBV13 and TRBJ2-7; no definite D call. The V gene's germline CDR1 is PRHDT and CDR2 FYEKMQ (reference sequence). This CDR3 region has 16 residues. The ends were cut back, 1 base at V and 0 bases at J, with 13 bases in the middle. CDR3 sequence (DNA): TGTGCCAGCAGCTTAGCAGAGTCCCAAGGCTCCTACGAGCAGTACTTC. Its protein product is CASSLAESQGSYEQYF.

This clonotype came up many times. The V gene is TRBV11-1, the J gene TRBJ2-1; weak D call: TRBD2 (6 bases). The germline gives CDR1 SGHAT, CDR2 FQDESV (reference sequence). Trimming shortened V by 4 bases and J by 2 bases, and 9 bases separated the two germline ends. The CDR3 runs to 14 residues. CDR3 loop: CASSYSGPYNEQFF. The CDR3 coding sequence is TGTGCCAGCAGCTATAGCGGACCCTACAATGAGCAGTTCTTC. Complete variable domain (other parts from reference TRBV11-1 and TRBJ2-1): EAEVAQSPRYKITEKSQAVAFWCDPISGHATLYWYRQILGQGPELLVQFQDESVVDDSQLPKDRFSAERLKGVDSTLKIQPAELGDSAMYLCASSYSGPYNEQFFGPGTRLTVL.

CDR3 residues: CASSLRSYTEAFF. CDR3 DNA: TGTGCCAGCAGCTTACGAAGTTACACTGAAGCTTTCTTT. This chain joins TRBV11-3 and TRBJ1-1; D call uncertain. The germline V and J ends were trimmed by 2 bases and 3 bases, with 7 bases remaining between them. This CDR3 is 13 amino acids long. The germline gives CDR1 SGHNT, CDR2 YENEEA. Based on the CDR3 plus reference TRBV11-3 and TRBJ1-1, the full variable domain is EAGVVQSPRYKIIEKKQPVAFWCNPISGHNTLYWYLQNLGQGPELLIRYENEEAVDDSQLPKDRFSAERLKGVDSTLKIQPAELGDSAVYLCASSLRSYTEAFFGQGTRLTVV.

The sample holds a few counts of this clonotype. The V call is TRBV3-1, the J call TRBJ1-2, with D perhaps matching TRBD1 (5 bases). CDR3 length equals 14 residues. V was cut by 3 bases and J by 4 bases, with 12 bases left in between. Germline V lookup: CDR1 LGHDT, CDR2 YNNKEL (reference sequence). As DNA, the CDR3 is TGTGCCAGCAGCCAGACTCAGGGAGGCTATGGCTACACCTTC. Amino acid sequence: CASSQTQGGYGYTF.

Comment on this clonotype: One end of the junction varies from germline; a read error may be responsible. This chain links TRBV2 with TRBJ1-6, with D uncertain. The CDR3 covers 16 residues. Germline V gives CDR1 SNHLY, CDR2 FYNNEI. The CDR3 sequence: CASSDFSGQNNSPLRF. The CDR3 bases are TGTGCCAGCAGTGATTTCTCCGGGCAGAATAATTCACCCCTCCGCTTT.

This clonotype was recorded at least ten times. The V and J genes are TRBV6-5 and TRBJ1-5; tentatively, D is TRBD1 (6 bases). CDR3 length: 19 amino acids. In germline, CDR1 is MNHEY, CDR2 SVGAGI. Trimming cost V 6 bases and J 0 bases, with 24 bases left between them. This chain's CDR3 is CASRYLRDTEVVSNQPQHF. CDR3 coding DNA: TGTGCCAGCAGATACCTCCGGGACACGGAAGTGGTTAGCAATCAGCCCCAGCATTTT.

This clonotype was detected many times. The CDR3 reads CASSQEGGGALMNTEAFF. The CDR3 nucleotides read TGCGCCAGCAGCCAAGAGGGGGGCGGGGCGCTCATGAACACTGAAGCTTTCTTT. This sequence joins TRBV4-1 and TRBJ1-1; the D gene is possibly TRBD1 (6 bases). Germline CDR1 reads MGHRA; CDR2 reads YSYEKL. Trimming took 0 bases from V and 0 from J, leaving 17 bases between them. CDR3 length: 18 amino acids.

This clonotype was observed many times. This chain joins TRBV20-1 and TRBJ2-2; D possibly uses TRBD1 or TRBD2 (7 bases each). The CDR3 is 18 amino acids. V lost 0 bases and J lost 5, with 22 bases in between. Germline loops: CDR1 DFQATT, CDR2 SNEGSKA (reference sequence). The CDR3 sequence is CSARDRYRGRLATGELFF. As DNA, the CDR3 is TGCAGTGCTAGAGATCGCTACAGGGGCAGACTAGCTACCGGGGAGCTGTTTTTT.

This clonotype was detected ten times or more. This CDR3 reads CASSFAAGAYNEQFF. In DNA, the CDR3 is TGTGCCAGCAGTTTCGCAGCGGGGGCCTACAATGAGCAGTTCTTC. The chain employs TRBV27 and TRBJ2-1, with 8 bases matching TRBD2. The V segment lost 3 bases and the J segment 2 bases; nucleotides outside the gene matches: 3. Germline CDR1 MNHEY, CDR2 SMNVEV (reference sequence). There are 15 residues in the CDR3.

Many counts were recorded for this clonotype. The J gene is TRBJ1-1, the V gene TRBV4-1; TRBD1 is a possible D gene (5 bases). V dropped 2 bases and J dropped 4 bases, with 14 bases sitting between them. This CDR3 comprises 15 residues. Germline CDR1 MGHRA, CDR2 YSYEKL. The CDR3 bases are TGCGCCAGCAGCCAACAGACAGCCGAGGGCACTGAAGCTTTCTTT. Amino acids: CASSQQTAEGTEAFF.